This T cell receptor beta chain derives from a study of cytomegalovirus exposure and HLA in healthy donors. Libraries were prepared by immunoSEQ multiplex PCR; TCRdb keeps only in-frame clonotypes and omits some of them. The sample records about 130,000 clones, about 94% being singletons. In the case of this clone: Its target is not known.

The donors were in the 120-subject validation cohort, distinct from the roughly 700-subject first cohort. Study-wide results and caveats: Accounts indicate the classifier identified cytomegalovirus status with strong specificity and sensitivity. The study labeled 170 or so TCR beta chains cytomegalovirus-associated.

Germline CDR1 MNHEY, CDR2 SMNVEV (reference sequence). V trimming: 5 bases; J trimming: 2 bases; junction bases outside the gene matches: 7. The CDR3 is 15 residues long. The TCR was taken from a woman under 30 in good health and CMV-seronegative. Material: PBMCs. The chain couples TRBV27 to TRBJ2-5, with TRBD2 matching over 8 bases. The CDR3: CASSPVGLGQETQYF. The CDR3 region has the DNA TGTGCCAGCAGTCCGGTGGGACTAGGACAAGAGACCCAGTACTTC.